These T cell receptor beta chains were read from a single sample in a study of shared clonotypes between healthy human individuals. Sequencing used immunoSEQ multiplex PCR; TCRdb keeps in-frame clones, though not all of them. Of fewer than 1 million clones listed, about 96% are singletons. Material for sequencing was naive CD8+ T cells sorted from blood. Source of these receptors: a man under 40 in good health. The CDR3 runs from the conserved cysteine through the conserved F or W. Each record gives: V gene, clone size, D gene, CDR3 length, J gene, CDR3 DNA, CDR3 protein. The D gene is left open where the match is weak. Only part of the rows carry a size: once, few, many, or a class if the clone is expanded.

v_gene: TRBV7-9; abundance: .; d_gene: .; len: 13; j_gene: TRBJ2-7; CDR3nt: TGTGCCAGCGAAGGAAGGGGATCCTACGAGCAGTACTTC; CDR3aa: CASEGRGSYEQYF
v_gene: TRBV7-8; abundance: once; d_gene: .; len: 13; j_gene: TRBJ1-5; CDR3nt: TGTGCCAGCAGCTTAGCGGGGCCGCCACCCCAGCATTTT; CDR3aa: CASSLAGPPPQHF
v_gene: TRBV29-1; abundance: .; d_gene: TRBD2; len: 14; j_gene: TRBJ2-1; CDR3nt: TGCAGCGCTTATAGCGGGAGCGTCCTCAATGAGCAGTTCTTC; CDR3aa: CSAYSGSVLNEQFF
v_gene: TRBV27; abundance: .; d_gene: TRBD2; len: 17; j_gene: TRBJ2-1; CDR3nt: TGTGCCAGCAGTTTATTCCCGACTAGCGGGAGGGGCAATGAGCAGTTCTTC; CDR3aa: CASSLFPTSGRGNEQFF
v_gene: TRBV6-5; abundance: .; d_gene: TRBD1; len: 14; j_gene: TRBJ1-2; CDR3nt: TGTGCCAGCAGTCCGCAGACAGGGGCATATGGCTACACCTTC; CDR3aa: CASSPQTGAYGYTF
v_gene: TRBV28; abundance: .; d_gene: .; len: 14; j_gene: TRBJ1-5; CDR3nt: TGTGCCAGCAGTCCCGGGACCAGTAATCAGCCCCAGCATTTT; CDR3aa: CASSPGTSNQPQHF
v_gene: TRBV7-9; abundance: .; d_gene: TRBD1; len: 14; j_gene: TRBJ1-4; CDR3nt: TGTGCCAGCTGGGGACAGGGAGCTAATGAAAAACTGTTTTTT; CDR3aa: CASWGQGANEKLFF
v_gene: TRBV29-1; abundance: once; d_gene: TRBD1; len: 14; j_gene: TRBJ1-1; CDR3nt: TGCAGCGTTTTCCCCGGACAGGGGGGCACTGAAGCTTTCTTT; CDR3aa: CSVFPGQGGTEAFF
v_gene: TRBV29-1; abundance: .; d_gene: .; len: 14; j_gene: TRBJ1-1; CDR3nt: TGCAGCGTTGATGAGAGGGGTACGAACACTGAAGCTTTCTTT; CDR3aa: CSVDERGTNTEAFF
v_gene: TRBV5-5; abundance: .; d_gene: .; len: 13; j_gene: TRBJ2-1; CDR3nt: TGTGCCAGCAGCTTGGCCGCGTGGAATGAGCAGTTCTTC; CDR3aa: CASSLAAWNEQFF
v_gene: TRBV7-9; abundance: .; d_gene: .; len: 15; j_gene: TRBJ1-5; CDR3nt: TGTGCCAGCAGCTTAGGTGGACGTGGGGATCAGCCCCAGCATTTT; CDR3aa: CASSLGGRGDQPQHF
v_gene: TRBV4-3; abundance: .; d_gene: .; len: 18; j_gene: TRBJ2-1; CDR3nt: TGCGCCAGCAGCCAAGATTCAAAGGGAATTGGCTCCTACAATGAGCAGTTCTTC; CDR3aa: CASSQDSKGIGSYNEQFF
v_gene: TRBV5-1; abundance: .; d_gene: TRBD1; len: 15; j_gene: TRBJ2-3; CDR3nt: TGCGCCAGCAGCTTGACGGGACAGGGCACAGATACGCAGTATTTT; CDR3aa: CASSLTGQGTDTQYF
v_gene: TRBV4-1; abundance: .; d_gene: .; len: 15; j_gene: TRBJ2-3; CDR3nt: TGCGCCAGCAGCCCAAGCGGAACTAGCACAGATACGCAGTATTTT; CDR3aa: CASSPSGTSTDTQYF
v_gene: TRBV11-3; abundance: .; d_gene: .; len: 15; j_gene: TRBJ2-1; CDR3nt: TGTGCCAGCAGCTCAAGGACCCGAGGGTACAATGAGCAGTTCTTC; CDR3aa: CASSSRTRGYNEQFF